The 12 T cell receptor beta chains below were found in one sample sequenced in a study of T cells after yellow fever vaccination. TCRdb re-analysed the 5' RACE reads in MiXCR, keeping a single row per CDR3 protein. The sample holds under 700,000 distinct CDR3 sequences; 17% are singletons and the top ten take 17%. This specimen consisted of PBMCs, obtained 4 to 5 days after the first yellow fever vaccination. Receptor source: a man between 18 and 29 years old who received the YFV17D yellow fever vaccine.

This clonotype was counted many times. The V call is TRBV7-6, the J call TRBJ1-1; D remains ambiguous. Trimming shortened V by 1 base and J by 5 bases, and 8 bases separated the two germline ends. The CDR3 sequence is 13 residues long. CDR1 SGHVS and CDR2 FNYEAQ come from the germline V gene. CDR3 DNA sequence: TGTGCCAGCAGCTTAGGTCCGCGGACTGAAGCTTTCTTT. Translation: CASSLGPRTEAFF.

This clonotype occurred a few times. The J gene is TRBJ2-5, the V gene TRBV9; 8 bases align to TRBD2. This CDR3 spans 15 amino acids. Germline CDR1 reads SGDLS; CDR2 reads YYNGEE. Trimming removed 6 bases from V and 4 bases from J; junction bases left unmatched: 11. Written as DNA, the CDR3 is TGTGCCAGCACCCCGGGGGGGGCATGGGGAGAGACCCAGTACTTC. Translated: CASTPGGAWGETQYF.

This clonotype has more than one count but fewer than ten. DNA of the CDR3: TGTGCCAGCAAACGGGAGAATCAGCCCCAGCATTTT. Its protein is CASKRENQPQHF. The genes are TRBV6-2 or TRBV6-3 and TRBJ1-5; D uncertain. Germline loops: CDR1 MNHEY, CDR2 SVGEGT. This CDR3 spans 12 amino acids. V dropped 7 bases and J dropped 4 bases, with 8 bases sitting between them.

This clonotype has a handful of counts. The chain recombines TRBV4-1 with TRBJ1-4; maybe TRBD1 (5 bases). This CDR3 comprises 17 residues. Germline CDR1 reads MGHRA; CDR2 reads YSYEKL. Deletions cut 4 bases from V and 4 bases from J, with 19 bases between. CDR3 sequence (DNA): TGCGCCAGCAGCCCAGCATCGCAGGGCAGGATTAATGAAAAACTGTTTTTT. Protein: CASSPASQGRINEKLFF.

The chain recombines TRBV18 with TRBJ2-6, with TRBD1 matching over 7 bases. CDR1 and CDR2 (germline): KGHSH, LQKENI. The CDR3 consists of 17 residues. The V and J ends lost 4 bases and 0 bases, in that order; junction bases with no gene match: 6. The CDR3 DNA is TGTGCCAGCTCACACGGGACAGCTTCCTCTGGGGCCAACGTCCTGACTTTC. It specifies CASSHGTASSGANVLTF. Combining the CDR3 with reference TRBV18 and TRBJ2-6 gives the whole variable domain NAGVMQNPRHLVRRRGQEARLRCSPMKGHSHVYWYRQLPEEGLKFMVYLQKENIIDESGMPKERFSAEFPKEGPSILRIQQVVRGDSAAYFCASSHGTASSGANVLTFGAGSRLTVL.

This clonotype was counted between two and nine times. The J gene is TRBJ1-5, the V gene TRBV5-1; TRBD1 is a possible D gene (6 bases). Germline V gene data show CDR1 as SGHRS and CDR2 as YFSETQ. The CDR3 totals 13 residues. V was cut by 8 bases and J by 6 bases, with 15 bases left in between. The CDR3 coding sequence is TGCGCCAGGAGCGGGGGGCGTCTTCAGCCCCAGCATTTT. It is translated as CARSGGRLQPQHF. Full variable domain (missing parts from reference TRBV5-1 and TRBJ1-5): KAGVTQTPRYLIKTRGQQVTLSCSPISGHRSVSWYQQTPGQGLQFLFEYFSETQRNKGNFPGRFSGRQFSNSRSEMNVSTLELGDSALYLCARSGGRLQPQHFGDGTRLSIL.

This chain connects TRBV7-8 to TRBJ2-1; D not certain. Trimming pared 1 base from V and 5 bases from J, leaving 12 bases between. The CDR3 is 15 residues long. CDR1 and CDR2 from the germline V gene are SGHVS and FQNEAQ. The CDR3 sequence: CASSLGPPTNNEQFF. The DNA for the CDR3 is TGTGCCAGCAGCTTAGGTCCACCTACCAACAATGAGCAGTTCTTC.

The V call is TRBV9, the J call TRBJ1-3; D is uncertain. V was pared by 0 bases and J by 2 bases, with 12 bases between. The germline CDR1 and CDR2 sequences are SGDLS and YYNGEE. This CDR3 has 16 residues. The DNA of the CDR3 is TGTGCCAGCAGCGTAGATGCAGGAAGAACTGGAAACACCATATATTTT. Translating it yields CASSVDAGRTGNTIYF. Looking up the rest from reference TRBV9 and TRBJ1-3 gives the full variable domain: DSGVTQTPKHLITATGQRVTLRCSPRSGDLSVYWYQQSLDQGLQFLIQYYNGEERAKGNILERFSAQQFPDLHSELNLSSLELGDSALYFCASSVDAGRTGNTIYFGEGSWLTVV.

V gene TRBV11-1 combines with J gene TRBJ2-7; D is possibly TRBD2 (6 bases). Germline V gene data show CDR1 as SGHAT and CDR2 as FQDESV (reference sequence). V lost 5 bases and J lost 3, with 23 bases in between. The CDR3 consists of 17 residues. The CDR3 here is CASSPLQRGIGGYEQYV. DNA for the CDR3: TGTGCCAGCAGCCCTCTCCAGCGCGGGATAGGAGGCTACGAGCAGTACGTC.

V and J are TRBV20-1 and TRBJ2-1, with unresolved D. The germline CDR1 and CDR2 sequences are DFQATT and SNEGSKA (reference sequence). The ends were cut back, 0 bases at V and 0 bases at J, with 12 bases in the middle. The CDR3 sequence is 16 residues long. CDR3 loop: CSARDLARSSYNEQFF. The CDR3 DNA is TGCAGTGCTAGAGACCTCGCGCGGAGCTCCTACAATGAGCAGTTCTTC.

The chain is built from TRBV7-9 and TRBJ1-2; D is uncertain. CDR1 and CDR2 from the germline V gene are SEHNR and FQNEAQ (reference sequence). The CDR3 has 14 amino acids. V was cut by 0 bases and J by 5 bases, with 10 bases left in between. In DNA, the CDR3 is TGTGCCAGCAGCTTAGCGATTCGTGAATATGGCTACACCTTC. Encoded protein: CASSLAIREYGYTF.

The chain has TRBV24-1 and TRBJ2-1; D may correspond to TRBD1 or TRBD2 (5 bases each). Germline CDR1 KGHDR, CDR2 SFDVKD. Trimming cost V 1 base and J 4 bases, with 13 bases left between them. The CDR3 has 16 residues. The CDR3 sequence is CATSDLPGRNYNEQFF. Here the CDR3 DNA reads TGTGCCACCAGTGATTTACCGGGACGGAATTACAATGAGCAGTTCTTC.